These T cell receptor beta chains were read from a single sample in a study of cytomegalovirus exposure and HLA in healthy donors. Sequencing was performed with immunoSEQ multiplex PCR; in TCRdb, only in-frame clones are kept and a portion is missing. Altogether 150,000 to 250,000 clones are present, 82% being singletons, with the ten largest covering about 0.094%. The sequenced sample was PBMCs. The receptor set was obtained from a boy aged 2 to 9 in good health and CMV-seronegative. The CDR3 runs from the conserved cysteine through the conserved F or W. A D gene is named only where the DNA matches it firmly. The size entry is marked missing in some rows and otherwise reads once, few, many or a size class.

d_call: NA; v_call: TRBV7-9; clone_size: NA; j_call: TRBJ1-5; cdr3_nt: TGTGCCAGCAGCTTAGCCCGTCAGCCCCAGCATTTT; cdr3_aa: CASSLARQPQHF
d_call: TRBD1; v_call: TRBV5-6; clone_size: NA; j_call: TRBJ2-6; cdr3_nt: TGTGCCAGCAGCTTGGGCTTGACAGGGGGCGACTCTGGGGCCAACGTCCTGACTTTC; cdr3_aa: CASSLGLTGGDSGANVLTF
d_call: TRBD1; v_call: TRBV18; clone_size: few; j_call: TRBJ1-4; cdr3_nt: TGTGCCAGCTCAATAGGACAGGGGAATGAAAAACTGTTTTTT; cdr3_aa: CASSIGQGNEKLFF
d_call: NA; v_call: TRBV7-9; clone_size: NA; j_call: TRBJ1-1; cdr3_nt: TGTGCCAGCAGCTTAGCTGGGGAGGGCACTGAAGCTTTCTTT; cdr3_aa: CASSLAGEGTEAFF
d_call: TRBD1; v_call: TRBV5-6; clone_size: NA; j_call: TRBJ2-1; cdr3_nt: TGTGCCAGCAGCTTGCTACAGGGGGCGAATGAGCAGTTCTTC; cdr3_aa: CASSLLQGANEQFF
d_call: NA; v_call: TRBV4-3; clone_size: NA; j_call: TRBJ1-1; cdr3_nt: TGCGCCAGCAGCCAAGAGCAGGGTGGGACTGAAGCTTTCTTT; cdr3_aa: CASSQEQGGTEAFF
d_call: NA; v_call: TRBV20-1; clone_size: NA; j_call: TRBJ2-7; cdr3_nt: TGCAGTGTCGGAGGGGCCCGAGTGCAGTACTTC; cdr3_aa: CSVGGARVQYF
d_call: TRBD1; v_call: TRBV27; clone_size: once; j_call: TRBJ1-1; cdr3_nt: TGTGCCAGCAGTTCGACAGGGGGGAAAGCTTTCTTT; cdr3_aa: CASSSTGGKAFF
d_call: TRBD2; v_call: TRBV7-2; clone_size: NA; j_call: TRBJ2-7; cdr3_nt: TGTGCCAGCAGCAGCGGGGGCGCCTACGAGCAGTACTTC; cdr3_aa: CASSSGGAYEQYF
d_call: TRBD1; v_call: TRBV7-9; clone_size: NA; j_call: TRBJ2-7; cdr3_nt: TGTGCCAGCAGCTTGGGACAGGACTACGAGCAGTACTTC; cdr3_aa: CASSLGQDYEQYF
d_call: NA; v_call: TRBV29-1; clone_size: NA; j_call: TRBJ2-1; cdr3_nt: TGCAGCGTCGCCGATGGCTTGGAGCAGTTCTTC; cdr3_aa: CSVADGLEQFF
d_call: TRBD2; v_call: TRBV7-2; clone_size: NA; j_call: TRBJ2-2; cdr3_nt: TGTGCCAGCAGCTTTAGCGGGGGCCCTTCGAACACCGGGGAGCTGTTTTTT; cdr3_aa: CASSFSGGPSNTGELFF
d_call: TRBD1; v_call: TRBV4-3; clone_size: few; j_call: TRBJ2-2; cdr3_nt: TGCGCCAGCAGCCACGGGACAGGCGAGAACACCGGGGAGCTGTTTTTT; cdr3_aa: CASSHGTGENTGELFF
d_call: NA; v_call: TRBV6-5; clone_size: NA; j_call: TRBJ1-1; cdr3_nt: TGTGCCAGCAGCCGAAACAGGGATGCTAAAACTGAAGCTTTCTTT; cdr3_aa: CASSRNRDAKTEAFF
d_call: NA; v_call: TRBV19; clone_size: NA; j_call: TRBJ1-1; cdr3_nt: TGTGCCAGTAGAGGTTGGGGCACCGAAGCTTTCTTT; cdr3_aa: CASRGWGTEAFF
d_call: TRBD1; v_call: TRBV2; clone_size: NA; j_call: TRBJ2-1; cdr3_nt: TGTGCCAGCAACACGGACAGGGGGGGTGAGCAGTTCTTC; cdr3_aa: CASNTDRGGEQFF
d_call: NA; v_call: TRBV4-2; clone_size: NA; j_call: TRBJ2-7; cdr3_nt: TGTGCCAGCAGTCCCCGAGACTCCGCCTACGAGCAGTACTTC; cdr3_aa: CASSPRDSAYEQYF
d_call: NA; v_call: TRBV7-9; clone_size: NA; j_call: TRBJ2-7; cdr3_nt: TGTGCCAGCAGCTTGACTACTTCCCCCTACGAGCAGTACTTC; cdr3_aa: CASSLTTSPYEQYF
d_call: TRBD1; v_call: TRBV27; clone_size: once; j_call: TRBJ2-7; cdr3_nt: TGTGCCAGCAGCCTTAGGACAGGGGGCACCTACGAGCAGTGCTTC; cdr3_aa: CASSLRTGGTYEQCF
d_call: TRBD1; v_call: TRBV5-1; clone_size: NA; j_call: TRBJ1-2; cdr3_nt: TGCGCCAGCAGTCGAGGACAGGGAAACTATGGCTACACCTTC; cdr3_aa: CASSRGQGNYGYTF
d_call: NA; v_call: TRBV7-2; clone_size: NA; j_call: TRBJ2-2; cdr3_nt: TGTGCCAGCAGCTTAGCGGTGGGGGCCTACACCGGGGAGCTGTTTTTT; cdr3_aa: CASSLAVGAYTGELFF
d_call: TRBD2; v_call: TRBV5-4; clone_size: NA; j_call: TRBJ2-7; cdr3_nt: TGTGCCAGCAGCTTTTACGGGGGGGCCGGCGAGCAGTACTTC; cdr3_aa: CASSFYGGAGEQYF
d_call: NA; v_call: TRBV27; clone_size: NA; j_call: TRBJ2-7; cdr3_nt: TGTGCCAGCAGCTACCCCGGCGGAGGGCTTTACGAGCAGTACTTC; cdr3_aa: CASSYPGGGLYEQYF
d_call: TRBD1; v_call: TRBV19; clone_size: NA; j_call: TRBJ1-2; cdr3_nt: TGTGCCAGTAGTGCCAGGGACAGGGGTGGCGGCTACACCTTC; cdr3_aa: CASSARDRGGGYTF
d_call: NA; v_call: TRBV7-3; clone_size: few; j_call: TRBJ2-1; cdr3_nt: TGTGCCAGCAGCTTTGGGCCGAGCTCCTACAATGAGCAGTTCTTC; cdr3_aa: CASSFGPSSYNEQFF
d_call: TRBD2; v_call: TRBV5-8; clone_size: NA; j_call: TRBJ2-3; cdr3_nt: TGTGCCAGCAGCTTGGGACTAGCGGCGAGAACGCAGTATTTT; cdr3_aa: CASSLGLAARTQYF
d_call: TRBD2; v_call: TRBV28; clone_size: NA; j_call: TRBJ2-4; cdr3_nt: TGTGCCAGCAGCCTTCTGACTAGCGGGGGAGCCAAAAACATTCAGTACTTC; cdr3_aa: CASSLLTSGGAKNIQYF
d_call: TRBD1; v_call: TRBV7-2; clone_size: NA; j_call: TRBJ1-2; cdr3_nt: TGTGCCAGCAGCTTAGAACAGGGGGGGTACTATGGCTACACCTTC; cdr3_aa: CASSLEQGGYYGYTF
d_call: TRBD1; v_call: TRBV7-3; clone_size: once; j_call: TRBJ2-5; cdr3_nt: TGTGCCAGCAGCCCACAGGGGGGAGAGACCCAGTACTTC; cdr3_aa: CASSPQGGETQYF
d_call: NA; v_call: TRBV2; clone_size: NA; j_call: TRBJ2-1; cdr3_nt: TGTGCCAGCAGTTTGACAGGATGGGATGAGCAGTTCTTC; cdr3_aa: CASSLTGWDEQFF
d_call: NA; v_call: TRBV5-4; clone_size: NA; j_call: TRBJ1-2; cdr3_nt: TGTGCCAGCAGCCCAGCACCGGGGAGGAATGGCTACACCTTC; cdr3_aa: CASSPAPGRNGYTF
d_call: TRBD2; v_call: TRBV19; clone_size: NA; j_call: TRBJ2-3; cdr3_nt: TGTGCCAGTAGTATCCGGACTAGCGGGGCCTCCGATACGCAGTATTTT; cdr3_aa: CASSIRTSGASDTQYF
d_call: TRBD1; v_call: TRBV18; clone_size: NA; j_call: TRBJ2-2; cdr3_nt: TGTGCCAGCTCACCAAGGACAGGTTCGAACACCGGGGAGCTGTTTTTT; cdr3_aa: CASSPRTGSNTGELFF
d_call: TRBD2; v_call: TRBV7-2; clone_size: NA; j_call: TRBJ2-5; cdr3_nt: TGTGCCAGCAGCTTAGGAATAGCGGGGGCCGAGGGCCCTTCGGACTTC; cdr3_aa: CASSLGIAGAEGPSDF
d_call: NA; v_call: TRBV4-1; clone_size: few; j_call: TRBJ2-5; cdr3_nt: TGCGCCAGCAGCCAAGAGGGGGGGGCCGGGTCCCAGTACTTC; cdr3_aa: CASSQEGGAGSQYF
d_call: TRBD2; v_call: TRBV19; clone_size: NA; j_call: TRBJ2-1; cdr3_nt: TGTGCCAGTAGTATGGGGGGACTAGCGCGTCACAATGAGCAGTTCTTC; cdr3_aa: CASSMGGLARHNEQFF
d_call: TRBD1; v_call: TRBV9; clone_size: NA; j_call: TRBJ2-1; cdr3_nt: TGTGCCAGCAGCGCCGGGACAGGGGATTCCAATGAGCAGTTCTTC; cdr3_aa: CASSAGTGDSNEQFF
d_call: NA; v_call: TRBV7-8; clone_size: NA; j_call: TRBJ1-5; cdr3_nt: TGTGCCAGACCCCGAACCACAGGAGCCAATCAGCCCCAGCATTTT; cdr3_aa: CARPRTTGANQPQHF
d_call: TRBD1; v_call: TRBV6-6; clone_size: NA; j_call: TRBJ2-2; cdr3_nt: TGTGCCAGCAGTCGGACAGGTCGCACCGGGGAGCTGTTTTTT; cdr3_aa: CASSRTGRTGELFF
d_call: NA; v_call: TRBV27; clone_size: NA; j_call: TRBJ2-4; cdr3_nt: TGTGCCAGCAGGGCCCCCGGTGGGAGTCAGTACTTC; cdr3_aa: CASRAPGGSQYF
d_call: NA; v_call: TRBV4-3; clone_size: NA; j_call: TRBJ2-7; cdr3_nt: TGCGCCAGCAGCCAAGATCGGGGAACGGCCTCCTACGAGCAGTACTTC; cdr3_aa: CASSQDRGTASYEQYF
d_call: TRBD2; v_call: TRBV5-4; clone_size: NA; j_call: TRBJ2-3; cdr3_nt: TGTGCCAGCAGCTCGTATTTTAGCGGGGGGGTAGATACGCAGTATTTT; cdr3_aa: CASSSYFSGGVDTQYF
d_call: TRBD1; v_call: TRBV18; clone_size: NA; j_call: TRBJ1-4; cdr3_nt: TGTGCCAGCTCTAAATTCAGGACAGGGACGTCGGAATCAAATGAAAAACTGTTTTTT; cdr3_aa: CASSKFRTGTSESNEKLFF
d_call: NA; v_call: TRBV5-4; clone_size: NA; j_call: TRBJ2-3; cdr3_nt: TGTGCCAGCAGCTTGGGGACACAGGGAGGGGATACGCAGTATTTT; cdr3_aa: CASSLGTQGGDTQYF
d_call: TRBD1; v_call: TRBV5-1; clone_size: NA; j_call: TRBJ2-7; cdr3_nt: TGCGCCAGCTCCCGGGACAGGGGCCCCTACGAGCAGTACTTC; cdr3_aa: CASSRDRGPYEQYF
d_call: NA; v_call: TRBV7-6; clone_size: NA; j_call: TRBJ1-1; cdr3_nt: TGTGCCAGCAGCTTATTGCCCCCAGGGGAGAACACTGAAGCTTTCTTT; cdr3_aa: CASSLLPPGENTEAFF
d_call: NA; v_call: TRBV5-6; clone_size: few; j_call: TRBJ1-5; cdr3_nt: TGTGCCAGCAGTAGCAACTCAGGGGACAATCAGCCCCAGCATTTT; cdr3_aa: CASSSNSGDNQPQHF
d_call: NA; v_call: TRBV7-2; clone_size: NA; j_call: TRBJ1-2; cdr3_nt: TGTGCCAGCAGCTTAGCGGCCAGGTATAGCTATGGCTACACCTTC; cdr3_aa: CASSLAARYSYGYTF
d_call: TRBD1; v_call: TRBV29-1; clone_size: few; j_call: TRBJ1-2; cdr3_nt: TGCAGCGTTGCAGACAGGGGCTATGGCTACACCTTC; cdr3_aa: CSVADRGYGYTF
d_call: NA; v_call: TRBV19; clone_size: NA; j_call: TRBJ1-4; cdr3_nt: TGTGCCAGGGCAAACAGGGTCCCAACTAATGAAAAACTGTTTTTT; cdr3_aa: CARANRVPTNEKLFF
d_call: NA; v_call: TRBV7-9; clone_size: NA; j_call: TRBJ1-2; cdr3_nt: TGTGCCAGCAGCCGTCCTGCGGTGAACCACACCTTC; cdr3_aa: CASSRPAVNHTF
d_call: TRBD1; v_call: TRBV6-6; clone_size: NA; j_call: TRBJ1-1; cdr3_nt: TGTGCCAGCAGTCTACAGGGGGTAGGCACTGAAGCTTTCTTT; cdr3_aa: CASSLQGVGTEAFF
d_call: NA; v_call: TRBV18; clone_size: NA; j_call: TRBJ1-4; cdr3_nt: TGTGCCAGCTCACAGGGGTCGAGGAGATTTGAAAAACTGTTTTTT; cdr3_aa: CASSQGSRRFEKLFF
d_call: NA; v_call: TRBV20-1; clone_size: NA; j_call: TRBJ1-2; cdr3_nt: TGCAGTGCTAGAGGAGGGTATGGCTACACCTTC; cdr3_aa: CSARGGYGYTF
d_call: NA; v_call: TRBV2; clone_size: NA; j_call: TRBJ2-1; cdr3_nt: TGTGCCAGCAGTGAAGGGCTGTACAATGAGCAGTTCTTC; cdr3_aa: CASSEGLYNEQFF
d_call: NA; v_call: TRBV4-1; clone_size: NA; j_call: TRBJ2-3; cdr3_nt: TGCGCCAGCAGCCAAGATCCCCCGGGGTCCTTTACCACAGATACGCAGTATTTT; cdr3_aa: CASSQDPPGSFTTDTQYF
d_call: NA; v_call: TRBV28; clone_size: NA; j_call: TRBJ1-2; cdr3_nt: TGTGCCAGCAGTCCAAAGACAGGCCCAGCGGGCTACACCTTC; cdr3_aa: CASSPKTGPAGYTF
d_call: NA; v_call: TRBV20-1; clone_size: NA; j_call: TRBJ2-1; cdr3_nt: TGCAGTGCTAGAGAAACTAGAGTGCAGTTCTTC; cdr3_aa: CSARETRVQFF
d_call: NA; v_call: TRBV18; clone_size: NA; j_call: TRBJ1-1; cdr3_nt: TGTGCCAGCTCACCCGCCTTAAGGGGGGAAGCTTTCTTT; cdr3_aa: CASSPALRGEAFF
d_call: NA; v_call: TRBV5-1; clone_size: NA; j_call: TRBJ2-3; cdr3_nt: TGCGCCAGCAGCGACGGAACTAGAATGGTTTGGGATACGCAGTATTTT; cdr3_aa: CASSDGTRMVWDTQYF